This T cell receptor beta chain was sequenced in a study of blood T cell repertoires in COVID-19. Overall study context: There were acute and convalescent COVID-19 samples, and they came from the United States, Italy and Spain. From T cells, B-cell-depleted T cells, or PBMCs came the material, which was cDNA or gDNA.

How the authors handled the data: Reference gene primer amplification gave estimated nucleated cell counts. The method was immunoSEQ multiplex PCR; TCRdb's version includes in-frame clones alone and lacks a portion of them. The V and J calls and clone size are taken from that table; D and trimming were inferred from the DNA. The table records fewer than 250,000 clones, around 88% of them present only once. Per germline, CDR1 MGHDK and CDR2 SYGVNS. This CDR3 has 14 amino acids. V was clipped by 4 bases and J by 5 bases; unmatched bases: 7. The source of this sequence is a woman aged 45-59 years with acute or convalescent COVID-19. The chain combines TRBV25-1 with TRBJ2-7, with 8 positions matching TRBD1. Source material: peripheral blood. DNA of the CDR3: TGTGCCAGCAGTGTACCAGGGGGCTTCGACGAGCAGTACTTC. Translated: CASSVPGGFDEQYF.